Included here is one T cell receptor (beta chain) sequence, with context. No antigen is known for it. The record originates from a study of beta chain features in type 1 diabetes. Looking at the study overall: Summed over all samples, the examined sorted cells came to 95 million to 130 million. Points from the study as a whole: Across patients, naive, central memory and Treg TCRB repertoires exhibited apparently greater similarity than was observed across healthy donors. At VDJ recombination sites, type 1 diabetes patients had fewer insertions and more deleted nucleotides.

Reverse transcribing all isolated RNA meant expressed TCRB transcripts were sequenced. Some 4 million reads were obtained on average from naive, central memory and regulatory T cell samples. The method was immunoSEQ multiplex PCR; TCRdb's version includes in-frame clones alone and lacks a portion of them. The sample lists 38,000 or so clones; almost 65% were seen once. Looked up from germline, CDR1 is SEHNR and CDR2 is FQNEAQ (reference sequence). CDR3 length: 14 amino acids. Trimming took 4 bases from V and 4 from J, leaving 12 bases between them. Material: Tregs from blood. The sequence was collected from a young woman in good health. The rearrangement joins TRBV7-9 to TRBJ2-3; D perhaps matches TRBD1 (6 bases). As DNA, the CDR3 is TGTGCCAGCAGCTCCTCGGACAGCCCAGATACGCAGTATTTT. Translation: CASSSSDSPDTQYF. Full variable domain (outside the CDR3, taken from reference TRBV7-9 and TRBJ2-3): DTGVSQNPRHKITKRGQNVTFRCDPISEHNRLYWYRQTLGQGPEFLTYFQNEAQLEKSRLLSDRFSAERPKGSFSTLEIQRTEQGDSAMYLCASSSSDSPDTQYFGPGTRLTVL.